This entry concerns a single T cell receptor beta chain. Antigen unknown. The germline V gene has CDR1 LGHNA and CDR2 YNFKEQ. With V trimmed by 6 bases and J by 5 bases, 16 bases remained unmatched. There are 17 residues in the CDR3. Combining a sample-barcoded 5' primer with a J-beta primer mix, a second PCR ran for roughly 7 to 12 cycles. TCRdb re-called the 5' RACE reads with MiXCR, one entry per CDR3 protein. The table has about 1.4 million distinct CDR3 sequences, around 55% seen once. This entry comes from a study of blood T cells in healthy people across ages. Study-wide results and caveats: TCR beta diversity per million T cells fell roughly linearly with age.

V gene TRBV4-2 combines with J gene TRBJ2-5; 9 nucleotides agree with TRBD2. This TCR was recovered from a young man in good health. Sequencing input: blood. In DNA form, the CDR3 reads TGTGCCAGCAGTCCGTTTAGCGGGAGCGGAGGGTGGGAGACCCAGTACTTC. Its translation: CASSPFSGSGGWETQYF.